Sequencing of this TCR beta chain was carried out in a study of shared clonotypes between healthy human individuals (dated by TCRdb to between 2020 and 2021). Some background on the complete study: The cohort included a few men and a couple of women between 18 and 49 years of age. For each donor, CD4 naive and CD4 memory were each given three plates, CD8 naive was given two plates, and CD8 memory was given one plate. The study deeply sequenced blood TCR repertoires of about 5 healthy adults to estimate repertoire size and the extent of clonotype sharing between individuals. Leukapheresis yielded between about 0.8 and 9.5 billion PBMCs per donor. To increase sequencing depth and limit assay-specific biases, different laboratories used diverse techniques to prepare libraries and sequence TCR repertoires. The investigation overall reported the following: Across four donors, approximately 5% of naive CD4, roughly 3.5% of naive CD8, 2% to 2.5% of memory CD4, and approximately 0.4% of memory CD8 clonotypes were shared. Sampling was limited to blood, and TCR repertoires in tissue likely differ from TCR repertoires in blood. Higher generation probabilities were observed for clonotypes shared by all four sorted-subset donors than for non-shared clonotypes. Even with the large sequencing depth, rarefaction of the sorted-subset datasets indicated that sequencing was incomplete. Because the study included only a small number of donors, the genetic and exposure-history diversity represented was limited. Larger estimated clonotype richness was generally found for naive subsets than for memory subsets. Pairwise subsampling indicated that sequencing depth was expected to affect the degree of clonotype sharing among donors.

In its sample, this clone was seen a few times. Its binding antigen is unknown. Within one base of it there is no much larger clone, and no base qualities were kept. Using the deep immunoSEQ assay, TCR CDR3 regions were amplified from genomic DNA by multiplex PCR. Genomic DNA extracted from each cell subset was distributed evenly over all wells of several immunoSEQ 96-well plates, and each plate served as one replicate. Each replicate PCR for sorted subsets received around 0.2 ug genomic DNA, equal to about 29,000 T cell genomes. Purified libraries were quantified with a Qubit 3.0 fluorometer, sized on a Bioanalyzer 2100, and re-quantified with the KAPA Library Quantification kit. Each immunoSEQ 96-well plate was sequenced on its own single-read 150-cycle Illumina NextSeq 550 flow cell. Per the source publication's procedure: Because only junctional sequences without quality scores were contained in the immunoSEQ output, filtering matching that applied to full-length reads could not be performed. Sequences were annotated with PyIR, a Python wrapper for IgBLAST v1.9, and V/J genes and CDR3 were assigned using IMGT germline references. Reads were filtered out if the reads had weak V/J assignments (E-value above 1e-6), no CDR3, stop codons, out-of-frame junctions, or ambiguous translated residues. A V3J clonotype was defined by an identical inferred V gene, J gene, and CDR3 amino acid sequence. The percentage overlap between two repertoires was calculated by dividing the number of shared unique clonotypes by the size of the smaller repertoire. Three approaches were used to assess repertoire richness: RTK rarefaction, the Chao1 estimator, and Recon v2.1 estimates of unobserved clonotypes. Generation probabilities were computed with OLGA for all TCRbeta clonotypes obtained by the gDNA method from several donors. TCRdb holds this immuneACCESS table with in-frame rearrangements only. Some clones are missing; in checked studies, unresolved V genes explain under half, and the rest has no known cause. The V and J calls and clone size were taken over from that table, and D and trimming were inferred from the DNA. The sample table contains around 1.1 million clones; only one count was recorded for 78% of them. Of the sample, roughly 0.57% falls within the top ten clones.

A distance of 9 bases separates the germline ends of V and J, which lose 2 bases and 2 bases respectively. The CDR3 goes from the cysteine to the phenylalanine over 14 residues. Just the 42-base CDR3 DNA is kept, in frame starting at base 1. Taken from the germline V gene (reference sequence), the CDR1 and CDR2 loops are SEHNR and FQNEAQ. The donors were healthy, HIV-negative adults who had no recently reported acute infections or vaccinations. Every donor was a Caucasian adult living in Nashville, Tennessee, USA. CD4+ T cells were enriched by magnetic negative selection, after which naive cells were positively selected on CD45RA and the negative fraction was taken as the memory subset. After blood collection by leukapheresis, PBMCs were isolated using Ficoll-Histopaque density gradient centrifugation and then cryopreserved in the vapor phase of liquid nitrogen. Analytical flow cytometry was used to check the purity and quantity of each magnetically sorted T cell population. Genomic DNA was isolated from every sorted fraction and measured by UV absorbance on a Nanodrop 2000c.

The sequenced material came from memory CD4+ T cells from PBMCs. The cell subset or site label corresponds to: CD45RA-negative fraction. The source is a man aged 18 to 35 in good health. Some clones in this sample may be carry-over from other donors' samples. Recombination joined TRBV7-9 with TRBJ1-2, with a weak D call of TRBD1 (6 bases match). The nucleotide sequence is TGTGCCAGCAGCTTAACAGGGAGGAACTATGGCTACACCTTC. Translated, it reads CASSLTGRNYGYTF.